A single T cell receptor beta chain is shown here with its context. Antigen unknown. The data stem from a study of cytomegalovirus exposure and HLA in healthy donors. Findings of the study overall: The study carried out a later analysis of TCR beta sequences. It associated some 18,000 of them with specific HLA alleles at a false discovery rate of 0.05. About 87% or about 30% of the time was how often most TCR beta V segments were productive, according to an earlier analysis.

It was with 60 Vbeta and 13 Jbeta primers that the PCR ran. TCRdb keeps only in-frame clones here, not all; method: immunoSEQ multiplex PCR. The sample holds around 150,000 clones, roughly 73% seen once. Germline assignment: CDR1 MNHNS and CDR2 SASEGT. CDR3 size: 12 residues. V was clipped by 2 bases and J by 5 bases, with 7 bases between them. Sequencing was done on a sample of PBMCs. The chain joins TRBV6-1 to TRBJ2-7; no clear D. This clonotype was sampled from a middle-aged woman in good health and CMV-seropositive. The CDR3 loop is CASSESGHEQYF. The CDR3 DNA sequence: TGTGCCAGCAGTGAATCAGGCCACGAGCAGTACTTC.